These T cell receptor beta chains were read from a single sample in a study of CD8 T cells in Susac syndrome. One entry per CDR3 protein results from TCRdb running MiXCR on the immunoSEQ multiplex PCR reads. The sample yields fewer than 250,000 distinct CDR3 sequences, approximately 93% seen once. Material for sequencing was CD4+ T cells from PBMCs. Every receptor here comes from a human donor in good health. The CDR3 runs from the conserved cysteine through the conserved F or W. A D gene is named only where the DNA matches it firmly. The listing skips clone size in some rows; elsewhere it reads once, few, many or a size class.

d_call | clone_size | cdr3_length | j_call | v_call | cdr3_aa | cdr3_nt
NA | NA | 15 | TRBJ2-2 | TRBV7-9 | CASSLSGALSGELFF | TGTGCCAGCAGCTTATCGGGGGCGCTTAGCGGGGAGCTGTTTTTT
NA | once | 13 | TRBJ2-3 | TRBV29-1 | CSVEVNREDTQYF | TGCAGCGTTGAAGTTAATAGAGAAGATACGCAGTATTTT
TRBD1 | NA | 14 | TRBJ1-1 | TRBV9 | CASSDQGGNTEAFF | TGTGCCAGCAGCGACCAGGGGGGGAACACTGAAGCTTTCTTT
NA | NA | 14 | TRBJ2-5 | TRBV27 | CASSPDPSQETQYF | TGTGCCAGCAGTCCTGACCCATCCCAAGAGACCCAGTACTTC
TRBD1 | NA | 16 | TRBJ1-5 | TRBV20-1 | CSARDYRGGRNQPQHF | TGCAGTGCTAGAGATTACAGGGGTGGTCGCAATCAGCCCCAGCATTTT
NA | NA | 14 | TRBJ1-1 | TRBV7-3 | CASSPGVPITEAFF | TGTGCCAGCAGCCCCGGGGTCCCGATCACTGAAGCTTTCTTT
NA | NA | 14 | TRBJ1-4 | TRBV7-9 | CASSLRVGREKLFF | TGTGCCAGCAGCCTTCGGGTTGGTCGGGAAAAACTGTTTTTT
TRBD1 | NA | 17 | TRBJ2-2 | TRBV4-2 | CASSQPRGLADTGELFF | TGTGCCAGCAGCCAACCTAGGGGGCTAGCCGACACCGGGGAGCTGTTTTTT
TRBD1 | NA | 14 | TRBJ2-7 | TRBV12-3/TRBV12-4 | CASSPTGGIGEQYF | TGTGCCAGCAGTCCGACAGGGGGGATAGGCGAGCAGTACTTC
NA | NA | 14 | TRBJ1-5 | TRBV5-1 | CASSLAGDNQPQHF | TGCGCCAGCAGCTTGGCAGGGGATAATCAGCCCCAGCATTTT